The clone carrying this TCR beta chain was picked up a small number of times. Its target is not known. The PCR contained 60 Vbeta and 13 Jbeta primers. Assay used: immunoSEQ multiplex PCR; TCRdb lists only in-frame clones, some missing. The sample has over 150,000 clones, about two thirds seen once. The sample belongs to a study of cytomegalovirus exposure and HLA in healthy donors. Germline loops: CDR1 SGHVS, CDR2 FNYEAQ. This CDR3 region has 15 residues. Trimming removed 2 bases at V and 1 base at J, with 11 bases between. General study findings and limits: According to reports, the classifier identified cytomegalovirus status with high specificity and sensitivity. As immune exposure information, only CMV serostatus was available.

The sequenced material came from PBMCs. The gene calls are TRBV7-6 and TRBJ1-2; D not certain. The sequence was collected from a woman aged 25 to 45 in good health and CMV-seronegative. CDR3 nucleotide sequence: TGTGCCAGCAGCTTATCAGCTCGGGATAACTATGGCTACACCTTC. Its translation is CASSLSARDNYGYTF.